This TCR beta chain was sequenced during a study of blood T cell repertoires in COVID-19. As for the study in general: Nucleic acid was either cDNA or gDNA, and it came from T cells, B-cell-depleted T cells, or PBMCs.

Assay used: immunoSEQ multiplex PCR; TCRdb lists only in-frame clones, some missing. Of some 230,000 clones in the sample, around 83% were seen once. This CDR3 region has 11 residues. Germline CDR1 reads SGHRS; CDR2 reads YFSETQ. V was pared by 3 bases and J by 13 bases, with 8 bases between. Sequenced sample: PBMCs or T cells enriched from blood (not recorded which). The chain uses TRBV5-1 and TRBJ1-6; a weak D match, TRBD1 (5 bases). The clonotype comes from a woman in her forties with acute COVID-19. CDR3 residues: CASSSQGPLHF. Here the CDR3 DNA reads TGCGCCAGCAGCTCCCAGGGTCCCCTCCACTTT.